One sample yielded the 18 T cell receptor beta chains listed below, sequenced in a study of human T cells and chemical hapten exposure. Time point here: patch test 1, 2 weeks after DPC sensitization. Documented treatment: therapeutic diphenylcyclopropenone sensitization with weekly scalp DPC. TCRdb recomputed calls from the RACE reads with MiXCR, one row per CDR3 protein. This sample carries 75,000 to 100,000 distinct CDR3 sequences, approximately 13% of them seen once, and the ten largest clones take 2.1%. Source: whole blood, taken in connection with sensitization to the hapten diphenylcyclopropenone (DPC). The receptor set was obtained from a middle-aged woman with alopecia areata. Some clones in this sample may be carry-over from other donors' samples.

The V and J genes are TRBV20-1 and TRBJ2-3; either TRBD1 or TRBD2 may supply D (5 bases each). The V gene lost 5 bases and the J gene lost 1 base, with 10 bases spanning the gap. The CDR3 is 13 amino acids. Germline V CDR1 and CDR2: DFQATT, SNEGSKA (reference sequence). CDR3 sequence (DNA): TGCAGTGCTCAGGGACCAGGCACAGATACGCAGTATTTT. Translated, it gives CSAQGPGTDTQYF.

This clonotype was counted at least ten times. V gene TRBV20-1 combines with J gene TRBJ1-1, with a possible D match to TRBD1 (6 bases). Trimming cost V 4 bases and J 1 base, with 10 bases left between them. This CDR3 contains 13 residues. CDR1 and CDR2 (germline): DFQATT, SNEGSKA (reference sequence). DNA for the CDR3: TGCAGTGCTACCAGGGGCTGGAACACTGAAGCTTTCTTT. It yields the protein CSATRGWNTEAFF.

Many counts were recorded for this clonotype. The J gene is TRBJ2-5, the V gene TRBV18, with 7 bases fitting TRBD2. Germline CDR1 is KGHSH and CDR2 is LQKENI. The V segment lost 1 base and the J segment 4 bases; nucleotides outside the gene matches: 6. The CDR3 runs to 15 residues. The DNA for the CDR3 is TGTGCCAGCTCACCACTGCGGGAGCTGGGAGAGACCCAGTACTTC. Its translation: CASSPLRELGETQYF. Together with reference TRBV18 and TRBJ2-5, the CDR3 gives the full variable domain: NAGVMQNPRHLVRRRGQEARLRCSPMKGHSHVYWYRQLPEEGLKFMVYLQKENIIDESGMPKERFSAEFPKEGPSILRIQQVVRGDSAAYFCASSPLRELGETQYFGPGTRLLVL.

The rearrangement uses TRBV18 and TRBJ1-5; no clear D gene. There are 15 residues in the CDR3. Trimming left V 2 bases short and J 0 bases short, with 8 bases between. Germline V gene data show CDR1 as KGHSH and CDR2 as LQKENI. This chain's CDR3 is CASSPESVSNQPQHF. The CDR3 nucleotides are TGTGCCAGCTCACCAGAGTCAGTTAGCAATCAGCCCCAGCATTTT.

This clonotype has a handful of counts. DNA for the CDR3: TGTGCCAGCTCACAACAGGGGTTCTATGGCTACACCTTC. Its protein product is CASSQQGFYGYTF. The chain uses TRBV18 and TRBJ1-2; 7 bases match TRBD1. Per the germline V gene, CDR1 is KGHSH and CDR2 is LQKENI. Trimming at V came to 4 bases and at J to 4 bases, leaving 3 bases not matched to a gene. There are 13 residues in the CDR3. The variable domain in full, with the rest retrieved from reference TRBV18 and TRBJ1-2, is NAGVMQNPRHLVRRRGQEARLRCSPMKGHSHVYWYRQLPEEGLKFMVYLQKENIIDESGMPKERFSAEFPKEGPSILRIQQVVRGDSAAYFCASSQQGFYGYTFGSGTRLTVV.

This clonotype was counted only a few times. The chain links TRBV29-1 to TRBJ2-7, with D perhaps matching TRBD1 (6 bases). The V and J ends lost 4 bases and 1 base respectively, with 11 bases between them. Germline lookup yields CDR1 SQVTM and CDR2 ANQGSEA. The CDR3 length is 13 residues. CDR3 in amino acids: CSVVTGLSYEQYF. The CDR3 DNA sequence: TGCAGCGTTGTGACAGGTTTGTCCTACGAGCAGTACTTC.

This clonotype was counted only a few times. The J gene is TRBJ1-5, the V gene TRBV5-1; unclear D gene. The CDR3 totals 16 residues. Germline-derived CDR1 and CDR2 are SGHRS and YFSETQ. Trimming stripped 0 bases from V and 4 bases from J, with 14 bases between. The CDR3 DNA sequence: TGCGCCAGCAGCTTGGGTGACGGTCTAGGGAATCAGCCCCAGCATTTT. Its protein is CASSLGDGLGNQPQHF.

This clonotype came up a few times. The DNA for the CDR3 is TGTGCCAGCAGCCAAGATCACGGGGCGGCAGCTTTCTTT. Protein product: CASSQDHGAAAFF. This chain links TRBV3-1 with TRBJ1-1; D perhaps matches TRBD1 (5 bases). V gave up 0 bases and J gave up 10 bases, with 12 bases separating them. The CDR3 is 13 amino acids. CDR1 LGHDT and CDR2 YNNKEL come from the germline V gene (reference sequence).

This clonotype was seen at least ten times. The chain couples TRBV28 to TRBJ2-6; 7 bases fit TRBD1. There are 19 residues in the CDR3. Germline CDR1 MDHEN, CDR2 SYDVKM. J gave up 1 base and V 2 bases, and 11 bases lay outside the gene matches. The CDR3 reads CASSLGQGDVTSGANVLTF. CDR3 bases: TGTGCCAGCAGTTTAGGGCAGGGGGATGTCACTTCTGGGGCCAACGTCCTGACTTTC.

This clonotype was counted at least ten times. The CDR3 region has the DNA TGTGCCAGCAGTGGATACTTATACAATGAGCAGTTCTTC. It specifies CASSGYLYNEQFF. This chain links TRBV2 with TRBJ2-1; no firm D call. Looked up from germline, CDR1 is SNHLY and CDR2 is FYNNEI. The CDR3 is 13 residues long. Trimming stripped 4 bases from V and 4 bases from J, with 8 bases between.

This chain connects TRBV7-2 to TRBJ1-4; D is unresolved. The CDR3 runs 14 residues. V lost 5 bases and J 4 bases, leaving 11 bases between the germline ends. Germline loops: CDR1 SGHTA, CDR2 FQGNSA. This CDR3 is CASSLRRSNEKLFF. The CDR3 nucleotides are TGTGCCAGCAGCCTGCGACGGAGTAATGAAAAACTGTTTTTT.

The chain has TRBV6-2 or TRBV6-3 and TRBJ2-7; 10 nucleotides align to TRBD2. The V and J ends lost 6 bases and 2 bases, in that order; junction bases with no gene match: 7. Germline V gene lookup returns CDR1 MNHEY and CDR2 SVGEGT. The CDR3 contains 15 residues. In DNA form, the CDR3 reads TGTGCCAGCAGAAAGACTAGCGGGTTAACCTACGAGCAGTACTTC. It specifies CASRKTSGLTYEQYF.

This clonotype was counted only a few times. CDR3 bases: TGCAGCGCTGGGACAGGGGTGGCCTACGAGCAGTACTTC. Translated: CSAGTGVAYEQYF. V and J are TRBV29-1 and TRBJ2-7, with TRBD1 matching over 10 bases. Germline V gene lookup returns CDR1 SQVTM and CDR2 ANQGSEA. The junction had 5 bases not matched to a gene; V was cut back by 7 bases and J by 2 bases. CDR3 length: 13 residues.

V usage is TRBV27 and J usage is TRBJ2-3; D may be TRBD1 (6 bases). The CDR3 spans 14 residues. Germline lookup yields CDR1 MNHEY and CDR2 SMNVEV (reference sequence). V was pared by 2 bases and J by 3 bases, with 9 bases between. In DNA, the CDR3 is TGTGCCAGCAGTTTAGGACAGAGGACAGATACGCAGTATTTT. This gives the protein CASSLGQRTDTQYF.

This chain joins TRBV6-2 or TRBV6-3 and TRBJ2-3, with 7 nucleotides matching TRBD1. This CDR3 is built from 16 residues. The germline V gene encodes CDR1 MNHEY and CDR2 SVGEGT. J lost 5 bases, V lost 2 bases, and 10 bases had no gene match. CDR3 nucleotides: TGTGCCAGCAGTTACATTGGACAGGCGGGCGGAGATACGCAGTATTTT. Protein product: CASSYIGQAGGDTQYF.

The chain joins TRBV4-1 to TRBJ1-1; D uncertain. With 0 bases removed from V and 7 bases from J, the gap between germline ends came to 9 bases. Germline CDR1 MGHRA, CDR2 YSYEKL. The CDR3 covers 13 residues. CDR3 protein: CASSQERTREAFF. DNA of the CDR3: TGCGCCAGCAGCCAAGAAAGAACCCGTGAAGCTTTCTTT.

This clonotype was counted between two and nine times. V gene TRBV7-6 combines with J gene TRBJ2-5; 7 bases map to TRBD1. The CDR3 has 15 amino acids. CDR1 and CDR2 from the germline V gene are SGHVS and FNYEAQ. J was trimmed by 1 base and V by 5 bases; bases with no gene match: 7. CDR3 DNA: TGTGCCAGCAGCCAACCTGGGACAGTCCAAGAGACCCAGTACTTC. This codes for CASSQPGTVQETQYF.

This clonotype has a handful of counts. The chain couples TRBV5-1 to TRBJ2-3; 8 bases are a match to TRBD2. CDR3 size: 16 residues. Germline V gene lookup returns CDR1 SGHRS and CDR2 YFSETQ. The ends lost 0 bases at V and 3 bases at J; junction bases unmatched: 6. The CDR3 loop is CASSLALAGLTDTQYF. The CDR3, as DNA: TGCGCCAGCAGCTTGGCCTTAGCGGGATTGACAGATACGCAGTATTTT.